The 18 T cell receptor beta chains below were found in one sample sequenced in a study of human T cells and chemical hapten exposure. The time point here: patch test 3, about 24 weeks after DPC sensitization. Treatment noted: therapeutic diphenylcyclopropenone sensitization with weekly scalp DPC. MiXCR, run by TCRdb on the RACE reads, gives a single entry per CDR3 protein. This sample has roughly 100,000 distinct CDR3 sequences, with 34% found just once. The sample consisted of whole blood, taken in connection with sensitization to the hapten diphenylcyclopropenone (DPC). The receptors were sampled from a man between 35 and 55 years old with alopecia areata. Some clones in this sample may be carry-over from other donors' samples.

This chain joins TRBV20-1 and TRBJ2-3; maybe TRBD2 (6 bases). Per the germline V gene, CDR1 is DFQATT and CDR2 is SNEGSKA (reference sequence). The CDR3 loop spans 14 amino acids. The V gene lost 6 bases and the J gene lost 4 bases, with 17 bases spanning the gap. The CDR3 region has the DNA TGCAGTGCCCCAGCGGGTCCCCCGCCAGATACGCAGTATTTT. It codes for CSAPAGPPPDTQYF.

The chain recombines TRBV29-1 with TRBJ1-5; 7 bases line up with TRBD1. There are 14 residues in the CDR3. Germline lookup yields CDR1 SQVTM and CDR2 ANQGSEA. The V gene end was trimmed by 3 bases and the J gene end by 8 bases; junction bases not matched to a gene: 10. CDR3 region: CSVDGGAGGEPQHF. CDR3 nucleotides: TGCAGCGTTGATGGAGGGGCAGGGGGAGAGCCCCAGCATTTT.

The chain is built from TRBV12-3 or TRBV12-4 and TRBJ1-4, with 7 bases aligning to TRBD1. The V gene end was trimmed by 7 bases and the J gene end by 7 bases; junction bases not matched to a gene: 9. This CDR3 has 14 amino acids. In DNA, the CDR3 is TGTGCCAGCATTTCTAGGGGGCGCGGTGAAAAACTGTTTTTT. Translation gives CASISRGRGEKLFF.

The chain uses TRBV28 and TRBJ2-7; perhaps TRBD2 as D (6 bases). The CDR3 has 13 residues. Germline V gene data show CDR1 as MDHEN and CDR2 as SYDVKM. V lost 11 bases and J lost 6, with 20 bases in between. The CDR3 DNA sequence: TGTGCCGCAGGAAGGAGGGAATTCTTCGAGCAGTACTTC. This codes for CAAGRREFFEQYF.

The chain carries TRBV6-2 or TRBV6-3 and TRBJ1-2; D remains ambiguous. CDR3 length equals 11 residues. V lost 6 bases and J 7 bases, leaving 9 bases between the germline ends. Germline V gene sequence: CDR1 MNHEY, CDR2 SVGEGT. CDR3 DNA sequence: TGTGCCAGCAGCCCTGCGTCTGGCTACACCTTC. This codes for CASSPASGYTF.

CDR3 amino acids: CASSLVSVGTGDQPQHF. CDR3 DNA sequence: TGTGCCAGCAGCCTAGTGTCGGTCGGGACAGGGGATCAGCCCCAGCATTTT. The chain is built from TRBV7-2 and TRBJ1-5, with 10 bases lining up with TRBD1. Germline lookup yields CDR1 SGHTA and CDR2 FQGNSA. The ends lost 5 bases at V and 5 bases at J; junction bases unmatched: 12. This CDR3 is 17 amino acids long.

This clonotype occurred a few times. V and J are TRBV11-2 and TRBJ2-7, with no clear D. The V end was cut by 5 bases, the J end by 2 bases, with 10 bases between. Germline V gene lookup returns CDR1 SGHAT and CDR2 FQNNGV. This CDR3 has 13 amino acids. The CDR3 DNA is TGTGCCAGCAGCCACTTAGGGCCCTACGAGCAGTACGTC. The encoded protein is CASSHLGPYEQYV.

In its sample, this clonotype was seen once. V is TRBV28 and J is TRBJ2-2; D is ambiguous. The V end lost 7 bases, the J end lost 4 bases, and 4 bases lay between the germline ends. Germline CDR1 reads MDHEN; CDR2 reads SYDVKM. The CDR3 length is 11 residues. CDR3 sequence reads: CASTLTGELFF. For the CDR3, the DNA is TGTGCCAGCACCCTCACCGGGGAGCTGTTTTTT.

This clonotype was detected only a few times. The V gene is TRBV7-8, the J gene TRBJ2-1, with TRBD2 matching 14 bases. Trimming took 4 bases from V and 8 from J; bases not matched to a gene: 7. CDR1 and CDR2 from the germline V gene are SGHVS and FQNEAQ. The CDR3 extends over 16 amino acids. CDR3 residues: CASSSPGLAGAHEQFF. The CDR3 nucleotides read TGTGCCAGCAGCTCCCCGGGACTAGCGGGAGCCCATGAGCAGTTCTTC. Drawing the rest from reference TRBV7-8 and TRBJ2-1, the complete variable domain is GAGVSQSPRYKVAKRGQDVALRCDPISGHVSLFWYQQALGQGPEFLTYFQNEAQLDKSGLPSDRFFAERPEGSVSTLKIQRTQQEDSAVYLCASSSPGLAGAHEQFFGPGTRLTVL.

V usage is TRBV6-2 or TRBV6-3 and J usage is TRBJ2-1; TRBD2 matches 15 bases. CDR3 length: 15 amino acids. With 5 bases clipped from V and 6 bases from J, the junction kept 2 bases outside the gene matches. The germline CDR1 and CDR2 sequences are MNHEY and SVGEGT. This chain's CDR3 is CASSRTSGRANEQFF. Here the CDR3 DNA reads TGTGCCAGCAGTCGGACTAGCGGGAGGGCCAATGAGCAGTTCTTC.

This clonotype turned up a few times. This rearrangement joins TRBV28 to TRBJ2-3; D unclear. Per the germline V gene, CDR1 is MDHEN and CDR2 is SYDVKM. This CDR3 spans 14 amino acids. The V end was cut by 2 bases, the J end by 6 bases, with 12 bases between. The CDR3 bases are TGTGCCAGCAGTTTAGCCCCAATTAGTGATACGCAGTATTTT. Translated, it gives CASSLAPISDTQYF.

CDR3 nucleotides: TGTGCCAGCAGCCCCCGGAGGGTTGGCTATGGCTACACCTTC. It specifies CASSPRRVGYGYTF. The chain uses TRBV16 and TRBJ1-2; D not resolved. Germline assignment: CDR1 KGHSY and CDR2 FQNENV. V lost 4 bases to trimming and J lost 4 bases, with 13 bases between them. This CDR3 contains 14 residues.

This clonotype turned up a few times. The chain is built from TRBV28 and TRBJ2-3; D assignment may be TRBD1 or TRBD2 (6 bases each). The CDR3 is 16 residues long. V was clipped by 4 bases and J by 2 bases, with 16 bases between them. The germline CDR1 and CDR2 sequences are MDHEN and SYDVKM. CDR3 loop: CASSSHTGRNTDTQYF. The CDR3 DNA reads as TGTGCCAGCAGTTCACATACAGGGAGGAACACAGATACGCAGTATTTT.

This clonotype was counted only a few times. The DNA for the CDR3 is TGTGCCAGCTCACCTATGGGAGATACGCAGTATTTT. This encodes CASSPMGDTQYF. The J gene is TRBJ2-3, the V gene TRBV18, with D hard to call. Germline-derived CDR1 and CDR2 are KGHSH and LQKENI. With 3 bases removed from V and 5 bases from J, the gap between germline ends came to 6 bases. CDR3 length: 12 amino acids.

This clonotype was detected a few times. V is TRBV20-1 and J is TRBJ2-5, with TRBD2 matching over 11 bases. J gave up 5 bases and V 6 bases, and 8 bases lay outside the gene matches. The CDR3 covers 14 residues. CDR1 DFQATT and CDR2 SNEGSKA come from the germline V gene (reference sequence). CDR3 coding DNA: TGCAGTGCAGTAGCGGGAGGGCCTGGTGAGACCCAGTACTTC. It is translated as CSAVAGGPGETQYF.

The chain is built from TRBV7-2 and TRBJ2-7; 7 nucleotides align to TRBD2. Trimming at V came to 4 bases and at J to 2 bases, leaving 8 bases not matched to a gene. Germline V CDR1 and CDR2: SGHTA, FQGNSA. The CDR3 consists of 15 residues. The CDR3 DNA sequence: TGTGCCAGCAGCTCCCCCGGGGGAGGGCCCTACGAGCAGTACTTC. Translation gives CASSSPGGGPYEQYF.

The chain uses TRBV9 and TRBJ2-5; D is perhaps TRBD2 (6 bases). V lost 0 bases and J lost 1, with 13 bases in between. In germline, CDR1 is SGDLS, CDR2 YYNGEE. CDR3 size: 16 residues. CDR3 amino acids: CASSVGVGGPQETQYF. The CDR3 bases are TGTGCCAGCAGCGTAGGGGTCGGGGGACCCCAAGAGACCCAGTACTTC.

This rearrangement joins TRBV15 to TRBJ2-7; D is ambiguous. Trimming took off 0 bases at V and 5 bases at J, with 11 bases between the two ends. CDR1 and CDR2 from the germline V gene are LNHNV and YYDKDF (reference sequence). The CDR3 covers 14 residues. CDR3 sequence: CATSREAFRDEQYV. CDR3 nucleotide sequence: TGTGCCACCAGCAGAGAAGCGTTCCGGGACGAGCAGTACGTC.